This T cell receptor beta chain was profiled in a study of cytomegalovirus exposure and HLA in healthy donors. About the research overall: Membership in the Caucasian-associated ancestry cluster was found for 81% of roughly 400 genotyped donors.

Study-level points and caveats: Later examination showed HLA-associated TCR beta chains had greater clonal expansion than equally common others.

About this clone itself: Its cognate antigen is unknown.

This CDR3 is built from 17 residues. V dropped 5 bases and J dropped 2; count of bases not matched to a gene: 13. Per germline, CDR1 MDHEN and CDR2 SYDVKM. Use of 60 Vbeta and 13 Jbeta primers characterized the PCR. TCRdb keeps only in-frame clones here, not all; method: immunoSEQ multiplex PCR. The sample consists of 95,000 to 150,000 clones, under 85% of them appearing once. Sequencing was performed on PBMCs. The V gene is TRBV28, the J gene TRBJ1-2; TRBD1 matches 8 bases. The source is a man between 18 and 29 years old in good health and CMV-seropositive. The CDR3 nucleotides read TGTGCCAGCAGTCCTAGGGACAGGCGAGATAGGAACTATGGCTACACCTTC. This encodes CASSPRDRRDRNYGYTF.